Presented here are 25 T cell receptor beta chains from one specimen sequenced in a study of glioma-infiltrating T cells. Using RNA template, CDR3s of TCR alpha and beta were amplified with iRepertoire arm-PCR. Each CDR3 protein is one row after TCRdb ran MiXCR on the multiplex PCR reads. The sample lists 100,000 to 150,000 distinct CDR3 sequences, 23% occurring once. The sequencing input was glioma tissue, nonneoplastic brain tissue, or PBMCs (not recorded which). These receptors were collected from a human donor with low-grade glioma or glioblastoma, undergoing nonglioma brain surgery, or in good health (not recorded which).

This clonotype was detected ten times or more. This chain joins TRBV7-8 and TRBJ1-5; D is ambiguous. Germline V gene data show CDR1 as SGHVS and CDR2 as FQNEAQ. The V gene lost 5 bases and the J gene lost 0 bases, with 14 bases spanning the gap. The CDR3 sequence is 16 residues long. For the CDR3, the DNA is TGTGCCAGCAGCCAACGGCGAACTGATAGCAATCAGCCCCAGCATTTT. Protein: CASSQRRTDSNQPQHF.

This clonotype was recorded at least ten times. J is TRBJ2-7 and V is TRBV20-1; D is unclear. The CDR3 has 11 residues. Germline V gene lookup returns CDR1 DFQATT and CDR2 SNEGSKA (reference sequence). Trimming pared 0 bases from V and 6 bases from J, leaving 6 bases between. The CDR3: CSAREDAEQYF. In DNA form, the CDR3 reads TGCAGTGCTAGAGAGGATGCCGAGCAGTACTTC.

This clonotype was seen ten or more times. The rearrangement links TRBV6-6 to TRBJ1-3; 8 bases align to TRBD1. J gave up 1 base and V 2 bases, and 4 bases lay outside the gene matches. This CDR3 has 16 amino acids. CDR1 is MNHNY and CDR2 is SVGAGI in the germline V gene (reference sequence). CDR3 DNA: TGTGCCAGCAGTTACGCCGGACAGGGATCTGGAAACACCATATATTTT. Translation gives CASSYAGQGSGNTIYF.

On this clonotype itself: An end of the junction does not agree with germline; a read error may underlie this. CDR3 amino acids: CARSYTGQLSDTQYF. The CDR3 nucleotides are TGTGCCAGAAGTTACACAGGACAGCTCAGTGATACGCAGTATTTT. The chain is built from TRBV6-2 or TRBV6-3 and TRBJ2-3; tentative D call: TRBD1 (6 bases). CDR1 is MNHEY, CDR2 SVGEGT, per germline. The CDR3 has 15 residues.

This clonotype was observed at least ten times. The V call is TRBV20-1, the J call TRBJ1-2; 7 positions match TRBD1. The germline V gene encodes CDR1 DFQATT and CDR2 SNEGSKA (reference sequence). Trimming cost V 5 bases and J 5 bases; bases outside gene matches: 5. The CDR3 has 12 amino acids. In DNA form, the CDR3 reads TGCAGTGCTTACCAGGGGGGGTATGGCTACACCTTC. It encodes CSAYQGGYGYTF.

As concerns this clonotype: A much larger clonotype is one base distant, so this may be a read error. This sequence joins TRBV28 and TRBJ2-7; D might be TRBD2 (6 bases). Germline-derived CDR1 and CDR2 are MDHEN and SYDVKM. Between the trimmed V and J ends, which lost 5 bases and 3 bases, there was a span of 14 bases. This CDR3 is 14 amino acids long. This CDR3 is CASSTDRGYYEQYF. The CDR3 nucleotides are TGTGCCAGCAGTACCGACCGGGGGTACTACGAGCAGTACTTC.

Many counts were recorded for this clonotype. The gene calls are TRBV6-6 and TRBJ1-1, with D possibly TRBD1 on 6 matching bases. V was trimmed by 0 bases and J by 3 bases, leaving 11 bases between them. The CDR3 is 15 residues long. The germline V gene has CDR1 MNHNY and CDR2 SVGAGI (reference sequence). The CDR3 DNA reads TGTGCCAGCAGTTACTCTGGGGGGCTTGACACTGAAGCTTTCTTT. Its protein product is CASSYSGGLDTEAFF.

At least ten counts were recorded for this clonotype. The chain's CDR3 is CASSVSPYEQYF. The CDR3 nucleotides are TGTGCCAGTAGTGTGTCACCCTACGAGCAGTACTTC. The chain uses TRBV19 and TRBJ2-7, with D unresolved. CDR1 and CDR2 from the germline V gene are LNHDA and SQIVND (reference sequence). Trimming shortened V by 5 bases and J by 2 bases, and 7 bases separated the two germline ends. The CDR3 has 12 residues.

This clonotype was observed many times. The chain uses TRBV19 and TRBJ2-7, with 8 positions matching TRBD2. The CDR3 runs to 14 residues. Germline CDR1 and CDR2: LNHDA and SQIVND (reference sequence). Trimming removed 5 bases from V and 3 bases from J; junction bases left unmatched: 6. CDR3 in DNA: TGTGCCAGTAGTGTTACTAGCGGATACTACGAGCAGTACTTC. Its protein product is CASSVTSGYYEQYF.

This clonotype was detected many times. The V call is TRBV6-1, the J call TRBJ1-1, with 10 nucleotides matching TRBD1. CDR3 length equals 16 residues. Germline V gene sequence: CDR1 MNHNS, CDR2 SASEGT. With 7 bases clipped from V and 1 base from J, the junction kept 9 bases outside the gene matches. DNA of the CDR3: TGTGCCAGCAATGCAGACAGGGGGCGCGGGAACACTGAAGCTTTCTTT. The encoded protein is CASNADRGRGNTEAFF.

Many counts were recorded for this clonotype. This chain joins TRBV10-3 and TRBJ2-1, with 14 bases identical to TRBD2. Germline values: CDR1 ENHRY, CDR2 SYGVKD. The V and J ends lost 0 bases and 10 bases, in that order; junction bases with no gene match: 8. The CDR3 is 17 residues long. The CDR3 reads CAISESKGTSGSREQFF. In DNA form, the CDR3 reads TGTGCCATCAGTGAGTCGAAGGGGACTAGCGGGAGCAGGGAGCAGTTCTTC.

This clonotype was counted at least ten times. The chain links TRBV28 to TRBJ1-2, with 8 nucleotides matching TRBD1. Germline V CDR1 and CDR2: MDHEN, SYDVKM. Losses at the gene ends were 4 bases for V and 6 bases for J; bases not matched to a gene: 4. This CDR3 is built from 13 residues. CDR3 in amino acids: CASSSTGAHGYTF. The CDR3 coding sequence is TGTGCCAGCAGTTCGACAGGGGCTCATGGCTACACCTTC.

This clonotype was detected ten times or more. The chain couples TRBV28 to TRBJ1-5; D not certain. The CDR3 extends over 14 amino acids. CDR1 and CDR2 (germline): MDHEN, SYDVKM. V shed 3 bases and J shed 5 bases, with 11 bases lying between them. CDR3 DNA: TGTGCCAGCAGTTTGGTCCAGTCGGATCAGCCCCAGCATTTT. Translating gives CASSLVQSDQPQHF.

The sample holds many counts of this clonotype. The V and J genes are TRBV7-2 and TRBJ2-5, with D unresolved. Trimming took 5 bases from V and 1 from J, leaving 14 bases between them. The CDR3 consists of 15 residues. Germline CDR1 and CDR2: SGHTA and FQGNSA. The CDR3 DNA is TGTGCCAGCAGCGTACTTAGGCTACGCCAAGAGACCCAGTACTTC. Translated: CASSVLRLRQETQYF.

A note on this clonotype: A much larger clonotype is one base distant, so this may be a read error. The rearrangement links TRBV11-2 to TRBJ2-5; no firm D call. V was trimmed by 3 bases and J by 1 base, leaving 12 bases between them. Germline assignment: CDR1 SGHAT and CDR2 FQNNGV. CDR3 length equals 15 residues. Here the CDR3 reads CASSLLLASQETQYF. Here the CDR3 DNA reads TGTGCCAGCAGCTTGTTACTGGCGAGCCAAGAGACCCAGTACTTC.

At least ten counts were recorded for this clonotype. This chain connects TRBV6-4 to TRBJ2-3, with TRBD2 matching over 7 bases. The ends lost 3 bases at V and 0 bases at J; junction bases unmatched: 0. The germline CDR1 and CDR2 sequences are MRHNA and SNTAGT. The CDR3 spans 14 residues. CDR3 in amino acids: CASSETSSTDTQYF. The CDR3 coding sequence is TGTGCCAGCAGTGAGACTAGCAGCACAGATACGCAGTATTTT.

This rearrangement joins TRBV3-1 to TRBJ2-7, with TRBD1 matching over 7 bases. V trimming: 9 bases; J trimming: 5 bases; junction bases outside the gene matches: 19. The CDR3 sequence is 16 residues long. Germline lookup yields CDR1 LGHDT and CDR2 YNNKEL (reference sequence). CDR3 region: CASIHRPTGVVDEQYF. In DNA, the CDR3 is TGTGCCAGTATCCACCGCCCTACAGGGGTGGTCGACGAGCAGTACTTC.

Comment on this clonotype: The junction departs from the called germline gene at one end, perhaps through a read error. V is TRBV6-5 and J is TRBJ2-7; 7 bases agree with TRBD2. Germline CDR1 MNHEY, CDR2 SVGAGI. This CDR3 is 14 amino acids long. This CDR3 is CARSSFLGDYAPYF. In nucleotides, the CDR3 is TGTGCCCGCAGTTCTTTCCTTGGGGACTACGCGCCGTACTTC.

This clonotype has a handful of counts. The V gene is TRBV29-1, the J gene TRBJ2-2; 9 positions agree with TRBD2. Germline CDR1 reads SQVTM; CDR2 reads ANQGSEA. J was trimmed by 4 bases and V by 3 bases; bases with no gene match: 6. The CDR3 consists of 15 residues. CDR3: CSVEVAGVGTGELFF. CDR3 in DNA: TGCAGCGTTGAGGTAGCGGGAGTTGGCACCGGGGAGCTGTTTTTT.

This chain links TRBV5-4 with TRBJ2-1; TRBD2 matches 7 bases. Germline CDR1 reads SGHNT; CDR2 reads YYREEE (reference sequence). The CDR3 is 16 amino acids. J gave up 5 bases and V 0 bases, and 8 bases lay outside the gene matches. For the CDR3, the DNA is TGTGCCAGCAGCTTGGGTGGTAGCGGGCAGAACAATGAGCAGTTCTTC. Protein: CASSLGGSGQNNEQFF. Full variable domain (rest looked up from reference TRBV5-4 and TRBJ2-1): ETGVTQSPTHLIKTRGQQVTLRCSSQSGHNTVSWYQQALGQGPQFIFQYYREEENGRGNFPPRFSGLQFPNYSSELNVNALELDDSALYLCASSLGGSGQNNEQFFGPGTRLTVL.

As for this clonotype: This may be a read error: a much more frequent sequence differs by one nucleotide. The chain is built from TRBV12-5 and TRBJ2-3, with 8 bases matching TRBD1. Germline assignment: CDR1 LGHNT and CDR2 FRNRAP. The CDR3 runs 15 residues. V lost 7 bases to trimming and J lost 0 bases; unmatched junction nucleotides: 6. The CDR3 loop is CASVSGQASTDTQYF. The CDR3 DNA reads as TGTGCTAGTGTTTCGGGACAGGCTAGCACAGATACGCAGTATTTT.

About this clonotype: A much larger clone differs by one base, so this may be a read error. V usage is TRBV2 and J usage is TRBJ2-2, with D uncertain. CDR3 length: 11 residues. V gave up 7 bases and J gave up 10 bases, with 10 bases separating them. Germline CDR1 SNHLY, CDR2 FYNNEI. The CDR3 protein is CASKEAVELFF. CDR3 bases: TGTGCCAGCAAGGAAGCCGTGGAGCTGTTTTTT.

This chain joins TRBV7-2 and TRBJ2-7; the D is unclear. The CDR3 loop spans 15 amino acids. Germline assignment: CDR1 SGHTA and CDR2 FQGNSA. The V gene lost 1 base and the J gene lost 5 bases, with 15 bases spanning the gap. As DNA, the CDR3 is TGTGCCAGCAGCTTAGTCTTGCAGGCCCCACACGAGCAGTACTTC. The encoded protein is CASSLVLQAPHEQYF.

This clonotype was observed at least ten times. The chain has TRBV6-1 and TRBJ2-1; 10 nucleotides agree with TRBD2. The germline gives CDR1 MNHNS, CDR2 SASEGT. CDR3 length equals 14 residues. J was trimmed by 9 bases and V by 6 bases; bases with no gene match: 8. The CDR3 region has the DNA TGTGCCAGCAGCCCAAGCGGGAGGGAAGGTGAGCAGTTCTTC. It translates to CASSPSGREGEQFF.

The chain uses TRBV19 and TRBJ1-5; D is possibly TRBD1 (5 bases). The V gene's germline CDR1 is LNHDA and CDR2 SQIVND (reference sequence). The CDR3 consists of 14 residues. Trimming cost V 3 bases and J 5 bases, with 11 bases left between them. CDR3 amino acids: CASSMARGHQPQHF. The CDR3, as DNA: TGTGCCAGTAGTATGGCGAGGGGTCATCAGCCCCAGCATTTT.